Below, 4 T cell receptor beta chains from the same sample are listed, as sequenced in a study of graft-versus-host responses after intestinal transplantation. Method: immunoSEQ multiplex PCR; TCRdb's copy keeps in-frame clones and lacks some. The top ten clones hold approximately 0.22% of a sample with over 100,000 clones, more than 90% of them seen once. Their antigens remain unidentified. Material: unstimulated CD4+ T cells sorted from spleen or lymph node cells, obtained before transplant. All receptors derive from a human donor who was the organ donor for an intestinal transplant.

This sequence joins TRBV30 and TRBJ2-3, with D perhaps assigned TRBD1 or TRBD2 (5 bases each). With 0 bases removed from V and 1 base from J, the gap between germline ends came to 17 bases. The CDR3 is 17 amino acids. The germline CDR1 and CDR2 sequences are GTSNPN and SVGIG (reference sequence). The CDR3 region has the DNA TGTGCCTGGAGTGTACTAAGAGGGAGAGGGGGCACAGATACGCAGTATTTT. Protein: CAWSVLRGRGGTDTQYF. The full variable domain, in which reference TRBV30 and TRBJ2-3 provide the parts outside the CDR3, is SQTIHQWPATLVQPVGSPLSLECTVEGTSNPNLYWYRQAAGRGLQLLFYSVGIGQISSEVPQNLSASRPQDRQFILSSKKLLLSDSGFYLCAWSVLRGRGGTDTQYFGPGTRLTVL.

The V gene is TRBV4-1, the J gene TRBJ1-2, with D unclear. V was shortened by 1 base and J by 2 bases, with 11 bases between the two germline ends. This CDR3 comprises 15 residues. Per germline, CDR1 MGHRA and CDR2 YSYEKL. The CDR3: CASSQGFGSNYGYTF. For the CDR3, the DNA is TGCGCCAGCAGCCAAGGTTTTGGTTCGAACTATGGCTACACCTTC.

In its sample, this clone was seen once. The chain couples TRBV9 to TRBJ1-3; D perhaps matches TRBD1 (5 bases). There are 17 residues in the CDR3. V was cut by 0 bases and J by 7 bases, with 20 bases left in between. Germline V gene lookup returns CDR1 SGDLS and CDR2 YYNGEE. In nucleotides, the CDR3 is TGTGCCAGCAGCGTAGCTCCCGTCGAGGGACCGGGGAACACCATATATTTT. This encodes CASSVAPVEGPGNTIYF.

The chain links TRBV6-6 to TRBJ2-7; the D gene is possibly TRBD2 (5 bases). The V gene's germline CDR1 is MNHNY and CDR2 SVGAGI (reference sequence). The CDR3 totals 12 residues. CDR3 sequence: CATRGDTYEQYF. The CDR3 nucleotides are TGTGCTACCCGGGGTGACACCTACGAGCAGTACTTC.